This is a list of T cell receptor beta chains from one sample in a study of T cells in Graves' hyperthyroidism and ophthalmopathy. MiXCR, run by TCRdb on the multiplex PCR reads, gives a single entry per CDR3 protein. The data show under 400,000 distinct CDR3 sequences, with 15% to 20% seen just once and roughly 33% held by the top ten. Sequenced input: blood. Receptors were obtained from a man between 25 and 39 years old with Graves' hyperthyroidism. CDR3s include the opening cysteine and the closing phenylalanine or tryptophan. The D gene is left open where the match is weak. Part of the rows lack a size; the others show once, few, many or a class for expanded clones.

j_call v_call clone_size d_call cdr3_aa cdr3_nt
TRBJ1-5 TRBV20-1 few TRBD1 CSSEPTGGDQPQHF TGCAGTAGCGAACCGACAGGGGGGGATCAGCCCCAGCATTTT
TRBJ1-5 TRBV25-1 . . CASSEVGLSQPQHF TGTGCCAGCAGTGAAGTAGGGCTGAGTCAGCCCCAGCATTTT
TRBJ2-2 TRBV10-2 . . CASSEYGTGELFF TGCGCCAGCAGTGAGTACGGCACCGGGGAGCTGTTTTTT
TRBJ2-2 TRBV4-1 many . CASSQDPPQGNTGELFF TGCGCCAGCAGCCAAGATCCCCCACAGGGGAACACCGGGGAGCTGTTTTTT
TRBJ2-4 TRBV2 many . CASGGNIQYF TGTGCCAGCGGTGGAAACATTCAGTACTTC
TRBJ2-3 TRBV6-1 many TRBD2 CASSVGLAGGVADTQYF TGTGCCAGCAGTGTAGGACTAGCGGGAGGCGTGGCAGATACGCAGTATTTT
TRBJ2-1 TRBV5-1 many TRBD2 CAGSLGLAGVGEQFF TGCGCCGGCAGCTTGGGACTAGCGGGTGTGGGAGAGCAGTTCTTC
TRBJ2-2 TRBV28 . . CASSFLSRELFF TGTGCCAGCAGTTTCCTCTCGCGGGAGCTGTTTTTT
TRBJ2-1 TRBV11-3 many . CASSSPRVAGEQFF TGTGCCAGCAGCTCACCCAGGGTGGCGGGTGAGCAGTTCTTC
TRBJ2-7 TRBV5-1 . . CASSRAGQTYEQYF TGCGCCAGCAGCCGAGCCGGGCAGACCTACGAGCAGTACTTC
TRBJ2-7 TRBV4-2 . . CASSQNDRYEQYF TGTGCCAGCAGCCAAAACGACCGCTACGAGCAGTACTTC
TRBJ2-5 TRBV5-1 few . CASSPTSGEETQYF TGCGCCAGCAGCCCCACGTCAGGAGAAGAGACCCAGTACTTC
TRBJ2-1 TRBV2 many . CAAAAYNEQFF TGTGCCGCCGCAGCCTACAATGAGCAGTTCTTC
TRBJ2-2 TRBV12-3/TRBV12-4 many TRBD2 CASSLSGTDTGELFF TGTGCCAGCAGTTTAAGCGGGACCGACACCGGGGAGCTGTTTTTT
TRBJ2-3 TRBV20-1 once . CSAHGTRDTQYF TGCAGTGCGCACGGGACACGGGATACGCAGTATTTT
TRBJ1-4 TRBV9 . . CAGGGTFATNEKLFF TGTGCCGGGGGGGGGACTTTTGCAACTAATGAAAAACTGTTTTTT
TRBJ2-7 TRBV7-8 many . CASSLVLSEQYF TGTGCCAGCAGCTTAGTTCTGTCCGAGCAGTACTTC
TRBJ2-7 TRBV4-1 few . CASSPTKSYEQYF TGCGCCAGCAGCCCGACTAAATCCTACGAGCAGTACTTC
TRBJ1-4 TRBV25-1 few TRBD1 CATEDRATNEKLFF TGTGCCACCGAGGACAGGGCGACTAATGAAAAACTGTTTTTT
TRBJ2-1 TRBV12-3/TRBV12-4 many . CASSLRASSYNEQFF TGTGCCAGCAGTCTTCGCGCTAGCTCCTACAATGAGCAGTTCTTC
TRBJ2-1 TRBV20-1 many . CSASPIGPFVNEQFF TGCAGTGCTAGTCCGATCGGGCCCTTTGTCAATGAGCAGTTCTTC
TRBJ1-5 TRBV10-3 many TRBD1 CAISQDRGASQPQHF TGTGCCATCAGCCAAGACAGGGGCGCGAGTCAGCCCCAGCATTTT
TRBJ2-7 TRBV5-6 . TRBD1 CASSWGTVSYEQYF TGTGCCAGCAGCTGGGGGACAGTATCCTACGAGCAGTACTTC
TRBJ1-2 TRBV27 many TRBD1 CASTLGQGYGYTF TGTGCCAGCACCCTGGGACAGGGTTATGGCTACACCTTC
TRBJ1-1 TRBV5-1 . . CASSVGSGVGWKNTEAFF TGCGCCAGCAGCGTAGGGTCAGGAGTGGGGTGGAAGAACACTGAAGCTTTCTTT
TRBJ2-1 TRBV7-9 . . CASSGETQFF TGTGCCAGCAGCGGGGAGACCCAGTTCTTC
TRBJ1-1 TRBV3-1 many . CASRLGTEAFF TGTGCCAGCAGACTCGGGACAGAAGCTTTCTTT
TRBJ2-7 TRBV12-3/TRBV12-4 many TRBD1 CASRKDRGLYEQYF TGTGCCAGCAGGAAGGACAGGGGGCTGTACGAGCAGTACTTC
TRBJ1-1 TRBV6-1 many . CASSEDGAVDTEAFF TGTGCCAGCAGTGAAGATGGGGCAGTAGACACTGAAGCTTTCTTT
TRBJ2-7 TRBV9 . . CASSVWRDGEQYF TGTGCCAGCAGCGTATGGCGGGACGGCGAGCAGTACTTC
TRBJ2-3 TRBV14 . . CASSYGPDTQYF TGTGCCAGCAGCTACGGTCCAGATACGCAGTATTTT
TRBJ1-1 TRBV11-2 many . CASSLDSLNTEAFF TGTGCCAGCAGCTTAGACAGTTTGAACACTGAAGCTTTCTTT
TRBJ2-2 TRBV7-8 . . CASSLPQGGTGTGELFF TGTGCCAGCAGCTTACCCCAAGGAGGCACCGGGACCGGGGAGCTGTTTTTT
TRBJ1-5 TRBV20-1 few . CNAGGKGNQPQHF TGCAATGCGGGGGGCAAGGGAAATCAGCCCCAGCATTTT
TRBJ1-2 TRBV13 many TRBD1 CASSLGTGDGYTF TGTGCCAGCAGCTTAGGGACAGGGGACGGCTACACCTTC
TRBJ2-3 TRBV7-9 few . CASPGADTQYF TGTGCCAGCCCCGGGGCCGATACGCAGTATTTT
TRBJ2-2 TRBV12-3/TRBV12-4 few . CASSLAAPGELFF TGTGCCAGCAGTTTAGCCGCTCCCGGGGAGCTGTTTTTT
TRBJ1-2 TRBV15 many . CATGGTTGSGYTF TGTGCCACCGGCGGGACAACAGGTTCCGGCTACACCTTC
TRBJ2-7 TRBV20-1 many TRBD1 CSARVPGGLDEQYF TGCAGTGCTAGAGTGCCAGGGGGCTTAGACGAGCAGTACTTC
TRBJ2-2 TRBV5-1 few . CASSLVGVRGTGELFF TGCGCCAGCAGCCTGGTTGGGGTCAGGGGAACCGGGGAGCTGTTTTTT
TRBJ2-1 TRBV5-1 many TRBD2 CASSLFGTSGPSSYNEQFF TGCGCCAGCAGCTTGTTTGGGACTAGCGGACCAAGCTCCTACAATGAGCAGTTCTTC
TRBJ1-1 TRBV6-1 many . CASRDSGRRSNTEAFF TGTGCCAGCAGGGATTCCGGGAGACGTTCGAACACTGAAGCTTTCTTT
TRBJ1-2 TRBV6-1 . TRBD1 CASSEGTGDLYGYTF TGTGCCAGCAGTGAAGGGACAGGGGACCTCTATGGCTACACCTTC
TRBJ2-5 TRBV18 many . CASSGGNQETQYF TGTGCCAGCTCCGGGGGAAACCAAGAGACCCAGTACTTC
TRBJ2-3 TRBV20-1 many TRBD2 CSATAGAGDTQYF TGCAGCGCGACAGCGGGAGCGGGAGATACGCAGTATTTT
TRBJ2-7 TRBV5-1 . TRBD2 CASSLTSGGSYEQYF TGCGCCAGCAGCTTAACTAGCGGGGGCTCCTACGAGCAGTACTTC